Described below is a single T cell receptor (beta chain) sequence and its context. Antigen unknown. At the DNA level, this CDR3 is encoded by other sequences in the same sample as well. If patients had autoimmune disease history or systemic immunosuppression, they were excluded. These data are taken from a study of OX40 agonist ivuxolimab in advanced cancers. The assay was immunoSEQ multiplex PCR, and TCRdb's table has in-frame clones only and misses some. The sample holds some 49,000 clones, about 85% seen once. Whole-study results and caveats: Among patients with partial responses at 0.1-3.0 mg/kg, clonal expansion was among the lowest. The authors also found low normalized T-cell clonal expansion in some nonresponders.

The receptor was isolated from an adult with an advanced solid tumor such as melanoma, head and neck, liver or kidney cancer. The sample in question was CD4+ or CD8+ T cells sorted from blood, obtained in a trial of the OX40 agonist ivuxolimab.

CDR3 DNA sequence: TGTGCCAGCAGTTTATACGGACTAGCGGCAACCTACGAGCAGTACGTC. Its protein is CASSLYGLAATYEQYV. V gene TRBV28 combines with J gene TRBJ2-7, with 10 nucleotides matching TRBD2. J gave up 2 bases and V 1 base, and 5 bases lay outside the gene matches. The CDR3 length is 16 residues. The germline V gene has CDR1 MDHEN and CDR2 SYDVKM.